The entry below describes one TCR beta chain. Its antigen is unknown. Enrollment shut out patients with autoimmune disease history or systemic immunosuppression. The method was immunoSEQ multiplex PCR; TCRdb's version includes in-frame clones alone and lacks a portion of them. Found here are tens of thousands of clones, approximately 85% of them singletons; the top ten hold 2% to 2.5%. The data belong to a study of OX40 agonist ivuxolimab in advanced cancers. General study findings and limits: In CD8+ T cells, expanded clones were on average more numerous than in CD4+. By week 6 at 0.1 to 3.0 mg/kg, blood CD4+ and CD8+ T cells had expanded clonally. With doses of 0.1-3.0 mg/kg, partial responders showed among the lowest clonal expansion.

The sequence was obtained from an adult with an advanced solid tumor such as melanoma, head and neck, liver or kidney cancer. The sequences come from CD4+ or CD8+ T cells sorted from blood, collected in a trial of the OX40 agonist ivuxolimab.

The CDR3 DNA reads TGTGCCATCAGGCCGGGAGGGCTGAACACTGAAGCTTTCTTT. Translating it yields CAIRPGGLNTEAFF. The V gene is TRBV10-3, the J gene TRBJ1-1, with unresolved D. Trimming left V 6 bases short and J 0 bases short, with 11 bases between. The germline CDR1 and CDR2 sequences are ENHRY and SYGVKD. This CDR3 contains 14 residues.